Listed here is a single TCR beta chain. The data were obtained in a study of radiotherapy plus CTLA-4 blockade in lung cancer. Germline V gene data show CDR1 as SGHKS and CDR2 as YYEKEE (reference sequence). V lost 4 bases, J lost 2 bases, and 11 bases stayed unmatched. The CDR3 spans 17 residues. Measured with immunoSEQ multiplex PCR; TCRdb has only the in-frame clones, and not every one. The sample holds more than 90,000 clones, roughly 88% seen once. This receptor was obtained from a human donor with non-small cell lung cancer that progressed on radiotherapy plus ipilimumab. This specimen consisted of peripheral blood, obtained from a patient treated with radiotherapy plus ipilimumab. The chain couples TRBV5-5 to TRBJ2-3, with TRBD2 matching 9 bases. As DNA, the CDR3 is TGTGCCAGCAGCCGTAGGGCGGGAGGGTTTCCCACAGATACGCAGTATTTT. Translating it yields CASSRRAGGFPTDTQYF.